This TCR beta chain was obtained from a study of cytomegalovirus exposure and HLA in healthy donors. Study context: Some 200 million T cells yielded approximately 100 million unique TCR beta sequences, as an earlier analysis found. Study-level results: Immune exposure information comprised only CMV serostatus. Sequencing depth roughly uniform across donors was assumed in presence/absence analyses.

This clone was recorded once. The antigen is unknown. Both 60 Vbeta primers and 13 Jbeta primers went into the PCR. Profiling relied on immunoSEQ multiplex PCR, and the TCRdb table lists in-frame clones only, not all of them. The sample lists under 200,000 clones, 70% to 90% occurring once. The V gene lost 8 bases and the J gene lost 5 bases, with 11 bases spanning the gap. Looked up from germline, CDR1 is PRHDT and CDR2 is FYEKMQ (reference sequence). The CDR3 runs 12 residues. This sequence joins TRBV13 and TRBJ2-3; a weak D match, TRBD2 (6 bases). The clonotype comes from a young man in good health and CMV-seropositive. The sequenced sample consisted of PBMCs. This CDR3 is CASGGAGDTQYF. CDR3 sequence (DNA): TGTGCCAGCGGGGGAGCGGGAGATACGCAGTATTTT.